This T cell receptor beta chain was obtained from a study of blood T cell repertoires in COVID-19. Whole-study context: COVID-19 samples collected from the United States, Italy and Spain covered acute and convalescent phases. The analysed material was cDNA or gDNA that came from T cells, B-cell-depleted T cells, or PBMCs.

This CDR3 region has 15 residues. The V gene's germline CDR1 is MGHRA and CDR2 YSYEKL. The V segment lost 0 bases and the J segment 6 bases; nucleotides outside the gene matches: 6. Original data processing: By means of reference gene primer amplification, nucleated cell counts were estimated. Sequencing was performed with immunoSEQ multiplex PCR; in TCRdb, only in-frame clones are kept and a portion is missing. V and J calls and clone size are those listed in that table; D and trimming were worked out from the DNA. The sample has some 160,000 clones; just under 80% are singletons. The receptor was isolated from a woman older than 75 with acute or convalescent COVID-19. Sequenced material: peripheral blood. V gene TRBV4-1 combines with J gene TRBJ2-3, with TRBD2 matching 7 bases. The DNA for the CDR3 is TGCGCCAGCAGCCAAGAAGGGGCGGGAGCCGATACGCAGTATTTT. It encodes CASSQEGAGADTQYF.